The sequence of this TCR beta chain was determined in a study of blood T cell repertoires in COVID-19. The wider study: The United States, Italy and Spain provided the acute and convalescent COVID-19 samples.

Method: immunoSEQ multiplex PCR; TCRdb's copy keeps in-frame clones and lacks some. The table shows about 220,000 clones, with around 85% occurring only once. The CDR3 extends over 15 amino acids. Germline CDR1 reads LNHDA; CDR2 reads SQIVND (reference sequence). Losses at the gene ends were 5 bases for V and 4 bases for J; bases not matched to a gene: 10. The V call is TRBV19, the J call TRBJ1-1, with 7 bases lining up with TRBD1. Input material: peripheral blood. The clonotype comes from a woman aged 30 to 39 who had recovered from COVID-19. In DNA form, the CDR3 reads TGTGCCAGTAGTTGGGGGGACAGCGGGGGCACTGAAGCTTTCTTT. The encoded protein is CASSWGDSGGTEAFF.